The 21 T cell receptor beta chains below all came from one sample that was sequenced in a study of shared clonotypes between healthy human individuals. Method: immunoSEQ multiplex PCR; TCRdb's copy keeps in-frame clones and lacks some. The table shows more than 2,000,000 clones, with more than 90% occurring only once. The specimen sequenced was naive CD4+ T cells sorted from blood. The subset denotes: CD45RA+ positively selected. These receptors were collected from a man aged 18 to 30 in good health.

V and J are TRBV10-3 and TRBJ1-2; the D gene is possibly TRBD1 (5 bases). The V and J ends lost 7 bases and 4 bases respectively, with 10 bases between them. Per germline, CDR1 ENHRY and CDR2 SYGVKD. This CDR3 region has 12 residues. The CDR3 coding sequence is TGTGCCATCACCGCAGGGTCCTATGGCTACACCTTC. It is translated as CAITAGSYGYTF.

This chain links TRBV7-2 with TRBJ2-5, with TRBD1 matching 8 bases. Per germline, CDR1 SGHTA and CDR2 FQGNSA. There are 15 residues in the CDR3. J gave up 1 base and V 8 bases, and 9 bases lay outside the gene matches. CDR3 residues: CASGRQGLGQETQYF. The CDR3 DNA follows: TGTGCCAGCGGCAGACAGGGGCTGGGCCAAGAGACCCAGTACTTC.

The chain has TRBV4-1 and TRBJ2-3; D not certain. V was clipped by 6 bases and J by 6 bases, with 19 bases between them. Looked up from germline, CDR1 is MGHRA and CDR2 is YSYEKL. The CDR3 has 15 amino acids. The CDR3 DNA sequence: TGCGCCAGCAGGCCTGAGGTGGCGTTGGTGGATACGCAGTATTTT. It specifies CASRPEVALVDTQYF.

CDR3 in amino acids: CASSLQEGSGNTIYF. CDR3 coding DNA: TGTGCCAGCAGCTTACAGGAAGGCTCTGGAAACACCATATATTTT. The rearrangement joins TRBV5-6 to TRBJ1-3; tentatively, D is TRBD1 (5 bases). Trimming removed 2 bases from V and 0 bases from J, with 9 bases in between. This CDR3 is built from 15 residues. Germline V lookup: CDR1 SGHDT, CDR2 YYEEEE.

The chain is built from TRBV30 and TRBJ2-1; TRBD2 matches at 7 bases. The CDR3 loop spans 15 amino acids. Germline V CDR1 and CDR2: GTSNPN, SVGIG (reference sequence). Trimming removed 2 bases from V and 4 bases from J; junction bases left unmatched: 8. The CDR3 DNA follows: TGTGCCTGGAGTTCTTGGGGGGGGGTTTACAATGAGCAGTTCTTC. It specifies CAWSSWGGVYNEQFF. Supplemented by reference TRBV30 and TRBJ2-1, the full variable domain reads SQTIHQWPATLVQPVGSPLSLECTVEGTSNPNLYWYRQAAGRGLQLLFYSVGIGQISSEVPQNLSASRPQDRQFILSSKKLLLSDSGFYLCAWSSWGGVYNEQFFGPGTRLTVL.

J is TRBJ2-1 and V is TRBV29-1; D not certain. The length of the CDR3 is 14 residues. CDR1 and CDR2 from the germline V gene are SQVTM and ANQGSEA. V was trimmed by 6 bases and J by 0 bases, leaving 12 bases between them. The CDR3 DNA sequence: TGCAGCGTCGCCGACCCCAGCTCCTACAATGAGCAGTTCTTC. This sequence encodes CSVADPSSYNEQFF.

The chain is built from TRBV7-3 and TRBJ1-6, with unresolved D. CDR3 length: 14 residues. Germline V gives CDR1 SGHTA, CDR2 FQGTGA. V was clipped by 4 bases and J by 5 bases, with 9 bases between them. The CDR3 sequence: CASSSTKDNSPLHF. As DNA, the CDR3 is TGTGCCAGCAGCTCTACAAAGGATAATTCACCCCTCCACTTT.

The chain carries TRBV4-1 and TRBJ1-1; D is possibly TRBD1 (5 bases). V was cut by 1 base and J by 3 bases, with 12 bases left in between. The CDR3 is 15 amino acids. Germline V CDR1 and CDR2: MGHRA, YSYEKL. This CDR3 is CASSQVGRSDTEAFF. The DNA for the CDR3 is TGCGCCAGCAGCCAAGTGGGGCGGTCGGACACTGAAGCTTTCTTT.

The DNA for the CDR3 is TGTGCCAGCAGCTTAGTGGGGACTAGCGGAAAGTCGAACGAGCAGTACTTC. Encoded protein: CASSLVGTSGKSNEQYF. The chain carries TRBV7-2 and TRBJ2-7, with TRBD2 identical over 11 bases. V lost 1 base to trimming and J lost 5 bases; unmatched junction nucleotides: 10. Germline-derived CDR1 and CDR2 are SGHTA and FQGNSA. The CDR3 sequence is 17 residues long.

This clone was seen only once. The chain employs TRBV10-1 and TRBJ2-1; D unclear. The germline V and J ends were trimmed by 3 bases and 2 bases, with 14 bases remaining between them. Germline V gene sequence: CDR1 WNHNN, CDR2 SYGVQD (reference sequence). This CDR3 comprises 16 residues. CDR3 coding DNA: TGCGCCAGCAGTGAATTAGGTGGACGGACCTACAATGAGCAGTTCTTC. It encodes CASSELGGRTYNEQFF.

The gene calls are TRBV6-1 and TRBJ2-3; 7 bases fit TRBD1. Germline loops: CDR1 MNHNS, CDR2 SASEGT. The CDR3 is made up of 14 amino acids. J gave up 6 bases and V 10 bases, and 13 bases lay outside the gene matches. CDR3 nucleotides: TGTGCCATCGAACGGGCGACAGGGTACGATACGCAGTATTTT. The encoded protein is CAIERATGYDTQYF.

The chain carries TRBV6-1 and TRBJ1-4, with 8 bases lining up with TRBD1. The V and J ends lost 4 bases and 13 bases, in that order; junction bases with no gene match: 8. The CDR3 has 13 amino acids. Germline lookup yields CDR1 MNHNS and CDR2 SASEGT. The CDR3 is CASSARGQGILFF. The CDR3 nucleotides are TGTGCCAGCAGTGCCCGTGGACAGGGTATACTGTTTTTT.

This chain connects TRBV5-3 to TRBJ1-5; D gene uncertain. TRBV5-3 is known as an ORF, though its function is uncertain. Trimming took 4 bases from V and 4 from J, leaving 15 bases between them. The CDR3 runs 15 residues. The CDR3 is CARSPQEGSNQPQHF. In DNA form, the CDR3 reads TGTGCCAGAAGCCCCCAGGAGGGTTCGAATCAGCCCCAGCATTTT.

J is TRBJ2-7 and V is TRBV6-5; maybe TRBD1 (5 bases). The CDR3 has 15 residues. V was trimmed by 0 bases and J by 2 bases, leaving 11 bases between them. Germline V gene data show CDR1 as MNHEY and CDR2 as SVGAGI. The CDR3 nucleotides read TGTGCCAGCAGTTACTCGTCCAAGGGGCCCTACGAGCAGTACTTC. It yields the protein CASSYSSKGPYEQYF.

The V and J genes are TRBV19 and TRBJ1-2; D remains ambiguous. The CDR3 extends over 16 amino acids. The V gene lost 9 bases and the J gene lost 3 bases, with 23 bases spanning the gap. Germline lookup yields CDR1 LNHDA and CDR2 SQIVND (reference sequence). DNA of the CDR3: TGTGCCAGCCGACCTAGCGGTGTCGGGATTTACTATGGCTACACCTTC. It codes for CASRPSGVGIYYGYTF.

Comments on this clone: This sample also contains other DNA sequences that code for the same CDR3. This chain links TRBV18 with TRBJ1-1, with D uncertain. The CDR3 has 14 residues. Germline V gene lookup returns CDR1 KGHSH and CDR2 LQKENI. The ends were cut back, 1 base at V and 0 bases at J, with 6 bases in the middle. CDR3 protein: CASSPQGMNTEAFF. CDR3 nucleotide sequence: TGTGCCAGCTCACCACAGGGTATGAACACTGAAGCTTTCTTT.

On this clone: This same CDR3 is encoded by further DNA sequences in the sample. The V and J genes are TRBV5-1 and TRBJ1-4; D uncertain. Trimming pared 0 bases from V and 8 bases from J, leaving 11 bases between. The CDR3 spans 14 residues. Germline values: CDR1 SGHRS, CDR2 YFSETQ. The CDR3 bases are TGCGCCAGCAGCTTGGGAGGTCTAGGAGAAAAACTGTTTTTT. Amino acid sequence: CASSLGGLGEKLFF.

The CDR3 DNA reads as TGTGCCAGCAGCTTAGCGGGACTAGCGGCCTCCTACGAGCAGTACTTC. Translated: CASSLAGLAASYEQYF. This chain connects TRBV7-9 to TRBJ2-7, with 11 bases fitting TRBD2. The germline V gene encodes CDR1 SEHNR and CDR2 FQNEAQ (reference sequence). The CDR3 contains 16 residues. V lost 0 bases, J lost 0 bases, and 1 base stayed unmatched. The whole variable domain, remainder taken from reference TRBV7-9 and TRBJ2-7, is DTGVSQNPRHKITKRGQNVTFRCDPISEHNRLYWYRQTLGQGPEFLTYFQNEAQLEKSRLLSDRFSAERPKGSFSTLEIQRTEQGDSAMYLCASSLAGLAASYEQYFGPGTRLTVT.

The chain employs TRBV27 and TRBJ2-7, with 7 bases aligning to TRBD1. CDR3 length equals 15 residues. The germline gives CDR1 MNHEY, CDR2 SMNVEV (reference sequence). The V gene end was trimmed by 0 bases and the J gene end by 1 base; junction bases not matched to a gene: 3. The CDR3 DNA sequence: TGTGCCAGCAGTTTATCGACAGGGCGGTCCTACGAGCAGTACTTC. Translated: CASSLSTGRSYEQYF.

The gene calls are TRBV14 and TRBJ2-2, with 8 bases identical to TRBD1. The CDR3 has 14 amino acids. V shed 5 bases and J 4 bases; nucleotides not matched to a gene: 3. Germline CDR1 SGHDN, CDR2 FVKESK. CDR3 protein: CASSSRGRTGELFF. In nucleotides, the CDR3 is TGTGCCAGCAGCTCCAGGGGGCGCACCGGGGAGCTGTTTTTT.

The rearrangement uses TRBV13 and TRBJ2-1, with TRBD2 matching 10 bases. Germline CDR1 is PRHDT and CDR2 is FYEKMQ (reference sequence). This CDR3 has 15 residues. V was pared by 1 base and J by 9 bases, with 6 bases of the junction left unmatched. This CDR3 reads CASSLELAGRGEQFF. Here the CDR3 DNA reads TGTGCCAGCAGCTTAGAACTAGCGGGAAGGGGTGAGCAGTTCTTC.